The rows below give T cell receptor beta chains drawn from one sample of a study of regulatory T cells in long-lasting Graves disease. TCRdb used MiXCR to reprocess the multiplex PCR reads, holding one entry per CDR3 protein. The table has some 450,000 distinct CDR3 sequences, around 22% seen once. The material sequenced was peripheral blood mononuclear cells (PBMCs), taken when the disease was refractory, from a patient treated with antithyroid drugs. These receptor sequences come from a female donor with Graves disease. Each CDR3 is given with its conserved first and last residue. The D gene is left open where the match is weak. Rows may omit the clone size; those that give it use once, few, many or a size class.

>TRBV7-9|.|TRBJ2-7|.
TGTGCCAGCAGCTCCGGGAGTAGCGAGCAGTACTTC
CASSSGSSEQYF
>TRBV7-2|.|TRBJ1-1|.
TGTGCCAGCAGCCAGCAGAGTAGGGCGGCAAACACTGAAGCTTTCTTT
CASSQQSRAANTEAFF
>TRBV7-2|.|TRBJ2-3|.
TGTGCCAGCAACCGCCAAATCACAGATACGCAGTATTTT
CASNRQITDTQYF
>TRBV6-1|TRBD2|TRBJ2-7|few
TGTGCCAGCACTATGGGGGCGGGAGGGCCTGGCGAGCAGTACTTC
CASTMGAGGPGEQYF
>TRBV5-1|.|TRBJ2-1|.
TGCGCCAGCAGCTTGGCGGCAGGGGCTTCCTACAATGAGCAGTTCTTC
CASSLAAGASYNEQFF
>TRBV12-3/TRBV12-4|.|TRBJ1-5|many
TGTGCCAGCAGTGCTCAACTGGGAAATCAGCCCCAGCATTTT
CASSAQLGNQPQHF
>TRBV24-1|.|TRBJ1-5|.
TGTGCCACCAGTGACGCACAAATAAATCAGCCCCAGCATTTT
CATSDAQINQPQHF
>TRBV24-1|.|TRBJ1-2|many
TGTGCCACCAGTGATTTAGGACAGAACTATGGCTACACCTTC
CATSDLGQNYGYTF
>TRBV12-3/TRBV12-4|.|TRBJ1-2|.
TGTGCCAGCAGCCGGACAGCCGACTATAGCTACACCTTC
CASSRTADYSYTF
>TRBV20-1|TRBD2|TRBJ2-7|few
TGCAGTGCTAGGACTAGCGGTAACGTGGAGCAGTACTTC
CSARTSGNVEQYF
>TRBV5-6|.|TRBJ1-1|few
TGTGCCAGCAGCCGCAAGACCGCGACTGGGACTGAAGCTTTCTTT
CASSRKTATGTEAFF
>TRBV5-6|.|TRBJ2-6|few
TGTGCCAGCAGCCTTGGTTACGTCCTGACTTTC
CASSLGYVLTF
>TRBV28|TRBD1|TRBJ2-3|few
TGTGCCAGCCACAGGAGGACAGGGAGGACAGATACGCAGTATTTT
CASHRRTGRTDTQYF
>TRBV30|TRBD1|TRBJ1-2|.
TGTGCCTGGAGTTCCGGGACAGCTAACTATGGCTACACCTTC
CAWSSGTANYGYTF
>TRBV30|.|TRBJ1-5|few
TGTGCCTGGAGTGTATCAGATAGCAATCAGCCCCAGCATTTT
CAWSVSDSNQPQHF
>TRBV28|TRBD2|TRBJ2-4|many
TGTGCCAGCAGTTCGACTAGCGGGAGAACAAACATTCAGTACTTC
CASSSTSGRTNIQYF
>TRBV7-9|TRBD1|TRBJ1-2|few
TGTGCCAGCAGTTCTTACAGGGGGCGAGATGGCTACACCTTC
CASSSYRGRDGYTF
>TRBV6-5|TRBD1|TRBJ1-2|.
TGTGCCAGCAGTTACTCGAGCCGGACAGGGGGCGATGGCTACACCTTC
CASSYSSRTGGDGYTF